This TCR beta chain was captured in a study of CD8 T cells in Susac syndrome. Concerning this clonotype itself: Antigen unknown.

Random hexamers were used to reverse transcribe the RNA input (roughly 0.5 to 1 ug). Across 54 Vbeta and 13 Jbeta, immunoSEQ multiplex PCR amplified TCR beta CDR3. TCRdb independently ran MiXCR on the immunoSEQ multiplex PCR reads; one entry per CDR3 protein. The repertoire has 200,000 to 250,000 distinct CDR3 sequences, 95% of them found once; the top ten carry 0.085% to 0.1%. Whole-study results and caveats: It was acknowledged by the study that relatively few individuals were included in its TCR sequencing and HLA analysis.

Germline V gives CDR1 PRHDT, CDR2 FYEKMQ (reference sequence). Trimming cost V 5 bases and J 5 bases, with 7 bases left between them. The CDR3 is made up of 11 amino acids. The multiple sclerosis control group comprised treatment-naive patients with stable or active relapsing-remitting disease. This sequence joins TRBV13 and TRBJ2-7; D is ambiguous. The sample taken for sequencing was CD4+ T cells from PBMCs. This clonotype was obtained from a human donor with multiple sclerosis. The CDR3 protein is CASSTNHEQYF. In DNA, the CDR3 is TGTGCCAGCAGCACGAACCACGAGCAGTACTTC.